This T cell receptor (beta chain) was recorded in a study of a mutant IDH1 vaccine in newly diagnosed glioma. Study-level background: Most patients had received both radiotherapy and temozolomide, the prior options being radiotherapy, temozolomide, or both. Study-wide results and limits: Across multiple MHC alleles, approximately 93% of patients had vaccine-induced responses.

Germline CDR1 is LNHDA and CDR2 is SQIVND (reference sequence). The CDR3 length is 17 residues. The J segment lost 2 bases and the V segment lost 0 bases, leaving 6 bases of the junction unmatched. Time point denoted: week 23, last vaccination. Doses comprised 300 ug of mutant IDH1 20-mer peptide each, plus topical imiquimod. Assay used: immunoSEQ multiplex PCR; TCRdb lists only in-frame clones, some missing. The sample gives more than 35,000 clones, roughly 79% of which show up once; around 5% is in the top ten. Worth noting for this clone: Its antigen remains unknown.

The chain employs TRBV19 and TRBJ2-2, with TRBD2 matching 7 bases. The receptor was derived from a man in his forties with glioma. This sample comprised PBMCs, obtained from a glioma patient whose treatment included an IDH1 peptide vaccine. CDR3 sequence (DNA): TGTGCCAGTAGTATAGAAGGGACTAACCTCAACACCGGGGAGCTGTTTTTT. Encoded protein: CASSIEGTNLNTGELFF. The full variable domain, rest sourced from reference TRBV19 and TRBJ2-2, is DGGITQSPKYLFRKEGQNVTLSCEQNLNHDAMYWYRQDPGQGLRLIYYSQIVNDFQKGDIAEGYSVSREKKESFPLTVTSAQKNPTAFYLCASSIEGTNLNTGELFFGEGSRLTVL.